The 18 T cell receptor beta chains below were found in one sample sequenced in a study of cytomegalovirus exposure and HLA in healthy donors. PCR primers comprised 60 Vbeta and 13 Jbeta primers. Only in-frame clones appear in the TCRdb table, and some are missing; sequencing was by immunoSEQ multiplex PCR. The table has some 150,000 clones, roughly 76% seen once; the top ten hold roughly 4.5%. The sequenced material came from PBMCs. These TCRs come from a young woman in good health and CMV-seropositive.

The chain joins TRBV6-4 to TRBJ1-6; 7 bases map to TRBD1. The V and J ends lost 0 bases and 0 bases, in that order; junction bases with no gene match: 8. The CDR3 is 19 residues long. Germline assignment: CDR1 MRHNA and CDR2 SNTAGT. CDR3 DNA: TGTGCCAGCAGTGACTCCCTAGACAGGGACAACTCCTATAATTCACCCCTCCACTTT. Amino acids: CASSDSLDRDNSYNSPLHF.

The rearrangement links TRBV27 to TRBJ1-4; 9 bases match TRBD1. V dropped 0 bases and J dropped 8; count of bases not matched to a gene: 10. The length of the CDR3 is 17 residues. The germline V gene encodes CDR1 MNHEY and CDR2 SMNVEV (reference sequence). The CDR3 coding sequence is TGTGCCAGCAGTTTATCGCCGAAACAGGGGGCGCGAGAAAAACTGTTTTTT. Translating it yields CASSLSPKQGAREKLFF.

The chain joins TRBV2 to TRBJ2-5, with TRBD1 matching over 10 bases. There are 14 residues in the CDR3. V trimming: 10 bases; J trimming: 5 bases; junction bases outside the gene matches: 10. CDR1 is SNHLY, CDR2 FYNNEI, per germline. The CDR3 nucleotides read TGTGCCAACCGACTGACAGGGGGCATGGAGACCCAGTACTTC. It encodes CANRLTGGMETQYF.

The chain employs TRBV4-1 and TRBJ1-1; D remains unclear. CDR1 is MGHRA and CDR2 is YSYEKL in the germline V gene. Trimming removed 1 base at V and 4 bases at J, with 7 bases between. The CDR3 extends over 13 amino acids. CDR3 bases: TGCGCCAGCAGCCAAGTATCCGTCACTGAAGCTTTCTTT. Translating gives CASSQVSVTEAFF.

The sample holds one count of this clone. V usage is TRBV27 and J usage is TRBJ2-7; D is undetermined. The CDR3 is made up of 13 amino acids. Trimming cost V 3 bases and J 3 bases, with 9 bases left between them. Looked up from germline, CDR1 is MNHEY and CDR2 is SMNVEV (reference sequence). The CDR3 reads CASSFTQNYEQYF. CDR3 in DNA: TGTGCCAGCAGTTTTACACAGAACTACGAGCAGTACTTC.

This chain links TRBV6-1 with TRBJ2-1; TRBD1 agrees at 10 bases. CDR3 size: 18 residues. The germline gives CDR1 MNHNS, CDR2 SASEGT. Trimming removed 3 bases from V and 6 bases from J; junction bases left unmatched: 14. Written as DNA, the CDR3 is TGTGCCAGCAGTGATTGGGGCAGGAGGACAGGGGGTCGCAATGAGCAGTTCTTC. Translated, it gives CASSDWGRRTGGRNEQFF.

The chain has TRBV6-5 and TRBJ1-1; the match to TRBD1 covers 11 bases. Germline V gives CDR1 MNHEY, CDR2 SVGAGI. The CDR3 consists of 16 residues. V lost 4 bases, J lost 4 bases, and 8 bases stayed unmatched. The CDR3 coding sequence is TGTGCCAGCAGTTCAAGCGGACAGGGGGCGCGCACTGAAGCTTTCTTT. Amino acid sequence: CASSSSGQGARTEAFF.

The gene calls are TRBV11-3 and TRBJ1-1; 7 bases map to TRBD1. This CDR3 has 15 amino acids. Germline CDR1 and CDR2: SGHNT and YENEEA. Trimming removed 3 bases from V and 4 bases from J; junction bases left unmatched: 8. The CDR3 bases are TGTGCCAGCAGCTTCGGGAAGGGGGCGAGCACTGAAGCTTTCTTT. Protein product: CASSFGKGASTEAFF.

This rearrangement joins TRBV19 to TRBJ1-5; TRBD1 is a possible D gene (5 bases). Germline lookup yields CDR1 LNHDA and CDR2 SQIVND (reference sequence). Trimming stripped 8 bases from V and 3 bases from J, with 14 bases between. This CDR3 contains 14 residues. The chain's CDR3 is CASGRGNNNQPQHF. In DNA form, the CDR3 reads TGTGCCAGTGGGAGGGGAAATAACAATCAGCCCCAGCATTTT.

The CDR3 loop reads CASSEGGQISTHTF. The CDR3 bases are TGTGCCAGCAGTGAAGGGGGCCAAATTTCCACCCACACCTTC. The rearrangement uses TRBV27 and TRBJ1-2; 7 nucleotides line up with TRBD1. The V and J ends lost 5 bases and 12 bases, in that order; junction bases with no gene match: 15. Germline values: CDR1 MNHEY, CDR2 SMNVEV (reference sequence). The CDR3 runs 14 residues.

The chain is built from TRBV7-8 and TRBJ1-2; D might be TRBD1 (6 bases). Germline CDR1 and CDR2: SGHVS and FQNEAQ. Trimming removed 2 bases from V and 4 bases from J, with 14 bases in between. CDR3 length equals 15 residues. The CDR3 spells CASSLRQGQSYGYTF. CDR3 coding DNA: TGTGCCAGCAGCTTAAGGCAGGGGCAATCCTATGGCTACACCTTC.

As DNA, the CDR3 is TGTGCCAGCAGCCGACTACGATTCATTACGAACACTGAAGCTTTCTTT. Translating gives CASSRLRFITNTEAFF. This chain connects TRBV13 to TRBJ1-1; D unresolved. Germline V gene sequence: CDR1 PRHDT, CDR2 FYEKMQ (reference sequence). V shed 5 bases and J shed 1 base, with 17 bases lying between them. The CDR3 covers 16 residues.

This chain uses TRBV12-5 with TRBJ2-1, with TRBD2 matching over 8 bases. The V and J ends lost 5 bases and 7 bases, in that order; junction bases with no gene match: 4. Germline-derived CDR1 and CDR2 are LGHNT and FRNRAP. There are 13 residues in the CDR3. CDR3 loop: CASGSGGLNEQFF. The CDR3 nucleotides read TGTGCTAGTGGTAGCGGGGGTCTGAATGAGCAGTTCTTC. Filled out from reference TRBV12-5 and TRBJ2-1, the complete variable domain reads DARVTQTPRHKVTEMGQEVTMRCQPILGHNTVFWYRQTMMQGLELLAYFRNRAPLDDSGMPKDRFSAEMPDATLATLKIQPSEPRDSAVYFCASGSGGLNEQFFGPGTRLTVL.

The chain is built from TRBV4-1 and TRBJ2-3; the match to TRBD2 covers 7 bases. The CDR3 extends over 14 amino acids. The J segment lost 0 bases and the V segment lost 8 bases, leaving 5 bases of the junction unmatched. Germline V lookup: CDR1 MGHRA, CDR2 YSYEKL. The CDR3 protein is CASAPSGSTDTQYF. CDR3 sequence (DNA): TGCGCCAGCGCCCCTAGCGGTAGCACAGATACGCAGTATTTT.

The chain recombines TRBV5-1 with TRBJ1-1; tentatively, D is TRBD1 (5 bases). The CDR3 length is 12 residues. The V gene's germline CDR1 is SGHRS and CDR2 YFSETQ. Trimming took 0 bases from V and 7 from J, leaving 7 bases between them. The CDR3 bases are TGCGCCAGCAGCTTGGCGGGACTTGAAGCTTTCTTT. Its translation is CASSLAGLEAFF.

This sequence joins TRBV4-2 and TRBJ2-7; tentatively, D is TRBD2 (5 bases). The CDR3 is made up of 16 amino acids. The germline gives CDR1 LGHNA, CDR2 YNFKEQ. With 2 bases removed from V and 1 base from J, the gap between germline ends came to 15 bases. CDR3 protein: CASSQLAGLRSYEQYF. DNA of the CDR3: TGTGCCAGCAGCCAACTGGCAGGACTCCGGTCCTACGAGCAGTACTTC.

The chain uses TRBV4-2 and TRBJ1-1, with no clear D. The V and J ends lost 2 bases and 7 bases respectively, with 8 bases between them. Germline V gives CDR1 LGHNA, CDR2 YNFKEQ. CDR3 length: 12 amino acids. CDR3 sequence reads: CASSQLEYEAFF. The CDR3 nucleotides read TGTGCCAGCAGCCAATTAGAGTATGAAGCTTTCTTT.

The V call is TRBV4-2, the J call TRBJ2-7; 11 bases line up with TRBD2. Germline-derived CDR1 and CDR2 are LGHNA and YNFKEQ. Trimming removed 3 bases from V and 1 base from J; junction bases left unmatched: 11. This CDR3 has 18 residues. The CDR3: CASSHLIRGLAESYEQYF. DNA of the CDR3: TGTGCCAGCAGCCACCTTATCCGGGGACTAGCGGAGTCCTACGAGCAGTACTTC.